This is a list of T cell receptor beta chains from one sample in a study of cytotoxic CD8 clonotypes in ibrutinib-treated CLL. Clones were sequenced by immunoSEQ multiplex PCR, and TCRdb holds only the in-frame ones, with some missing. The repertoire consists of 110,000 to 150,000 clones, with about 80% occurring once and the leading ten covering 4.5% to 6.5%. The input for sequencing was PBMCs, taken after 24 months of ibrutinib treatment. The receptors here all came from a human donor with chronic lymphocytic leukemia. Both conserved end residues are part of each CDR3. Fields, in order: J gene, D gene, V gene, CDR3 length, clone size, CDR3 DNA, CDR3 protein. A D gene is named only where the DNA matches it firmly. Rows give clone size only sometimes, using once, few, many, or a class for an expanded clone.

>TRBJ2-7|TRBD1|TRBV7-2|14|-
TGTGCCAGCAGCCGGGACAGTGGGGAAACGCAGCAGTACTTC
CASSRDSGETQQYF
>TRBJ2-4|TRBD2|TRBV5-1|15|-
TGCGCCAGCAGCTTGGGCGGGACTATAAAAAACATTCAGTACTTC
CASSLGGTIKNIQYF
>TRBJ1-1|TRBD1|TRBV28|17|-
TGTGCCAGCAGCCCTCCGGGGACAGGGGCTCCCAACACTGAAGCTTTCTTT
CASSPPGTGAPNTEAFF
>TRBJ2-5|TRBD2|TRBV11-3|16|-
TGTGCCAGCAGCTTAGGGACTAGCGGGGGTATGGAGACCCAGTACTTC
CASSLGTSGGMETQYF
>TRBJ2-2|-|TRBV15|11|-
TGTGCCACCACCGGCGCCGGGGAGCTGTTTTTT
CATTGAGELFF
>TRBJ1-2|-|TRBV9|12|few
TGTGCCAGCAGCGTACAAGGTTATGGCTACACCTTC
CASSVQGYGYTF
>TRBJ2-5|TRBD2|TRBV5-1|14|-
TGCGCCAGCAGCTTAGGCGGGGGGCGAGAGACCCAGTACTTC
CASSLGGGRETQYF
>TRBJ2-1|TRBD2|TRBV28|16|-
TGTGCCAGCAGCCCCACTAGCGCGAGCTCCTACAATGAGCAGTTCTTC
CASSPTSASSYNEQFF
>TRBJ2-3|-|TRBV7-9|12|-
TGTGCCAGCAGCTGGGGCGGAGATACGCAGTATTTT
CASSWGGDTQYF
>TRBJ2-7|-|TRBV4-2|13|once
TGTGCCAGCAGCCAAGGGGCTTTCTACGAGCAGTACTTC
CASSQGAFYEQYF
>TRBJ1-1|-|TRBV30|15|-
TGTGCCTGGAGTACACGACCGTGGTCGGGCACTGAAGCTTTCTTT
CAWSTRPWSGTEAFF
>TRBJ2-7|TRBD2|TRBV4-2|13|-
TGTGCCAGCAGCCAAGAGCGGGGGGGCGAGCAGTACTTC
CASSQERGGEQYF
>TRBJ2-7|TRBD1|TRBV18|11|-
TGTGCCAGCTCAACGGACAGGGAGCAGTACTTC
CASSTDREQYF
>TRBJ2-3|-|TRBV14|13|-
TGTGCCAGCAGCCAAGAGGCCCCCCTCCCGCAGTATTTT
CASSQEAPLPQYF
>TRBJ2-4|-|TRBV7-9|17|-
TGTGCCAGCAGCTTAGTGTTCGGAGGGGGCACCAAAAACATTCAGTACTTC
CASSLVFGGGTKNIQYF
>TRBJ1-4|-|TRBV2|16|few
TGTGCCAGCAGTCGGAGGCGGTGGGCAACTAATGAAAAACTGTTTTTT
CASSRRRWATNEKLFF
>TRBJ1-1|-|TRBV5-1|14|few
TGCGCCAGCTCGGATGGGAACATGAACACTGAAGCTTTCTTT
CASSDGNMNTEAFF
>TRBJ1-1|TRBD1|TRBV28|16|-
TGTGCCAGCAGTTTATGGGGCGGCAGGGGGCGGGGTGAAGCTTTCTTT
CASSLWGGRGRGEAFF
>TRBJ2-4|TRBD1|TRBV7-9|14|-
TGTGCCAGCAGCCCGCGGACAGGGAAAAACATTCAGTACTTC
CASSPRTGKNIQYF
>TRBJ2-1|-|TRBV2|14|-
TGTGCCATCACACGGGTGAGCTCCTACAATGAGCAGTTCTTC
CAITRVSSYNEQFF
>TRBJ1-2|-|TRBV6-5|12|-
TGTGCCAGCAGTTCCCGTAGGGCTGGCTACACCTTC
CASSSRRAGYTF
>TRBJ2-4|TRBD1|TRBV6-5|15|-
TGTGCCAGCAGTTACTCGGGACAGCCCGTAAACATTCAGTACTTC
CASSYSGQPVNIQYF
>TRBJ2-3|TRBD2|TRBV18|14|-
TGTGCCAGCTCCCGGGGGGGAACCGTGGATACGCAGTATTTT
CASSRGGTVDTQYF
>TRBJ1-2|-|TRBV19|14|-
TGTGCCAGTGGACCCCAGGGCCAGGTTTATGGCTACACCTTC
CASGPQGQVYGYTF
>TRBJ1-4|-|TRBV2|13|few
TGTGCCAGCAGTGAGACAGAAACCGAAAAACTGTTTTTT
CASSETETEKLFF
>TRBJ2-1|-|TRBV5-1|11|-
TGCGCCAGCAGTCCGGCGGCTGAGCAGTTCTTC
CASSPAAEQFF
>TRBJ2-7|TRBD1|TRBV7-2|15|-
TGTGCCAGCAGCCAGACAGGGGTGAGCTCCTACGAGCAGTACTTC
CASSQTGVSSYEQYF
>TRBJ1-6|-|TRBV7-3|14|once
TGTGCCAGCAGCCTCCGGGCCGCCGGCTCACCCCTCCACTTT
CASSLRAAGSPLHF
>TRBJ2-2|-|TRBV29-1|12|-
TGCAGCGTTGAGGGGGGATCCGGGGAGCTGTTTTTT
CSVEGGSGELFF
>TRBJ2-7|-|TRBV7-2|18|once
TGTGCCAGCAGCCCCCGGCACGGACCAGCCGAATCTGTCTACGAGCAGTACTTC
CASSPRHGPAESVYEQYF
>TRBJ2-6|-|TRBV10-3|14|-
TGTGCCATCAGTGACCCCCGTGGGGCCAACGTCCTGACTTTC
CAISDPRGANVLTF
>TRBJ2-7|-|TRBV7-9|16|once
TGTGCCAGCAGCCCCCCCGACCGGGGCAGCTCCTACGAGCAGTACTTC
CASSPPDRGSSYEQYF
>TRBJ1-4|-|TRBV6-5|15|-
TGTGCCAGCAGTTACGGGAGAGGATGGGATGAAAAACTGTTTTTT
CASSYGRGWDEKLFF
>TRBJ2-3|-|TRBV7-2|16|-
TGTGCCAGCAGCCCCGGGCCCGGGGCCCGCACAGATACGCAGTATTTT
CASSPGPGARTDTQYF
>TRBJ2-3|-|TRBV7-6|14|-
TGTGCCAGCGGGCGGAGAGCTAGCACAGATACGCAGTATTTT
CASGRRASTDTQYF
>TRBJ2-1|TRBD2|TRBV9|16|-
TGTGCCAGCAGCGTAGCCGAGCGGGGGGGCCGAGGTGAGCAGTTCTTC
CASSVAERGGRGEQFF
>TRBJ1-3|-|TRBV6-5|14|-
TGTGCCAGCAGAACCGGCAGCTCTGGAAACACCATATATTTT
CASRTGSSGNTIYF
>TRBJ2-5|TRBD2|TRBV7-7|12|once
TGTGCTAGCAGCCGGACTAGCGGGACCCAGTACTTC
CASSRTSGTQYF
>TRBJ2-1|-|TRBV9|15|-
TGTGCCAGCAGCGTAGTGGGGGGGCCCTACAATGAGCAGTTCTTC
CASSVVGGPYNEQFF
>TRBJ1-2|-|TRBV14|13|-
TGTGCCAGCAGCCCCGCGGGGGCAGGTGGCTACACCTTC
CASSPAGAGGYTF
>TRBJ2-3|-|TRBV7-6|13|-
TGTGCCAGCAGCCCGGCCGCCTCGGATACGCAGTATTTT
CASSPAASDTQYF
>TRBJ2-7|-|TRBV7-3|13|-
TGTGCCAGCAGCGCGGGTCCCCGGGACGAGCAGTACTTC
CASSAGPRDEQYF
>TRBJ2-7|TRBD2|TRBV6-7|14|-
TGTGCCAGCAGCCCCCTCAGCGGGGCCTACGAGCAGTACTTC
CASSPLSGAYEQYF
>TRBJ2-3|-|TRBV4-1|15|-
TGCGCCAGCAGCCAAACCATAGTCTTTACAGATACGCAGTATTTT
CASSQTIVFTDTQYF
>TRBJ2-7|-|TRBV21-1|20|-
TGTGCCAGCAGCAAAGGGGAGCTACTAGTGGGGGCCCCTAGCTCCTACGAGCAGTACTTC
CASSKGELLVGAPSSYEQYF
>TRBJ1-5|TRBD1|TRBV10-3|14|-
TGTGCCACCCGGGACAGCTATAGCAATCAGCCCCAGCATTTT
CATRDSYSNQPQHF
>TRBJ1-2|-|TRBV2|13|-
TGTGCCAGCAGTGAACGGGCCCTATGGGGCTACACCTTC
CASSERALWGYTF
>TRBJ2-2|-|TRBV2|15|-
TGTGCCAGCCAGTCCGGGACCACCTTCACCGGGGAGCTGTTTTTT
CASQSGTTFTGELFF
>TRBJ2-2|-|TRBV19|14|-
TGTGCCACAGGGACTGGGCCCCCGGTTGGGGAGCTGTTTTTT
CATGTGPPVGELFF
>TRBJ2-7|TRBD1|TRBV5-1|14|-
TGCGCCAGCAGCGCGGGACAGGGGGAGGTGGAGCAGTACTTC
CASSAGQGEVEQYF
>TRBJ1-1|-|TRBV6-1|12|-
TGTGCCAGCTCCTCGGGCGGCTGGGAAGCTTTCTTT
CASSSGGWEAFF
>TRBJ1-1|TRBD1|TRBV29-1|12|-
TGCAGCGCACGGACAGGGTACACTGAAGCTTTCTTT
CSARTGYTEAFF